This is a list of T cell receptor beta chains from one sample in a study of OX40 agonist ivuxolimab in advanced cancers. Sequencing was performed with immunoSEQ multiplex PCR; in TCRdb, only in-frame clones are kept and a portion is missing. The sample shows 55,000 or so clones, 86% of them seen only once. Sequenced material: CD4+ or CD8+ T cells sorted from blood, taken in a trial of the OX40 agonist ivuxolimab. Every receptor here comes from an adult with an advanced solid tumor such as melanoma, head and neck, liver or kidney cancer. Each CDR3 is given with its conserved first and last residue. The D gene is left open where the match is weak. Clone sizes are given selectively: once, few, many, or a class where the clone is expanded.

d_gene | j_gene | abundance | v_gene | CDR3aa | CDR3nt
. | TRBJ1-4 | . | TRBV6-6 | CASSYSGEVYEKLFF | TGTGCCAGCAGTTACTCCGGCGAGGTTTATGAAAAACTGTTTTTT
. | TRBJ2-5 | . | TRBV14 | CASSFVQETQYF | TGTGCCAGCAGCTTCGTCCAAGAGACCCAGTACTTC
. | TRBJ2-7 | once | TRBV9 | CASSPTAGLAGEQYF | TGTGCCAGCAGCCCCACCGCAGGTCTTGCTGGCGAGCAGTACTTC
. | TRBJ2-3 | . | TRBV30 | CAWSVGWGAGTDTQYF | TGTGCCTGGAGTGTGGGGTGGGGCGCGGGCACAGATACGCAGTATTTT
TRBD1 | TRBJ1-4 | . | TRBV6-5 | CASNDRGRGEKLFF | TGTGCCAGCAACGACAGGGGGAGGGGTGAAAAACTGTTTTTT
TRBD1 | TRBJ2-2 | . | TRBV5-1 | CASSLDYTGAGELFF | TGCGCCAGCAGCTTGGACTACACAGGGGCCGGGGAGCTGTTTTTT
TRBD1 | TRBJ2-5 | . | TRBV29-1 | CSALRTGFGETQYF | TGCAGCGCACTCCGGACAGGGTTTGGAGAGACCCAGTACTTC
. | TRBJ2-1 | . | TRBV6-6 | CASSQYTSPPYNEQFF | TGTGCCAGCAGTCAGTATACTTCCCCTCCTTACAATGAGCAGTTCTTC
. | TRBJ1-2 | once | TRBV5-6 | CASSGFGGQLNYGYTF | TGTGCCAGCAGTGGCTTCGGGGGCCAACTTAACTATGGCTACACCTTC
. | TRBJ2-7 | . | TRBV30 | CAWSVGYEQYF | TGTGCCTGGAGTGTTGGGTACGAGCAGTACTTC
. | TRBJ2-7 | few | TRBV18 | CASSPNTLEQYF | TGTGCCAGCTCACCAAACACCCTCGAGCAGTACTTC
. | TRBJ2-2 | . | TRBV27 | CASRPFWSGVTPGELFF | TGTGCCAGCAGACCCTTTTGGTCAGGGGTAACGCCCGGGGAGCTGTTTTTT
TRBD1 | TRBJ2-2 | . | TRBV6-1 | CASSDPRQGGTGELFF | TGTGCCAGCAGTGATCCGAGACAGGGGGGCACCGGGGAGCTGTTTTTT
. | TRBJ2-2 | once | TRBV11-2 | CAIPTGTNTGELFF | TGTGCCATCCCGACAGGCACTAACACCGGGGAGCTGTTTTTT
TRBD2 | TRBJ2-7 | . | TRBV7-9 | CASSPGGDGSYEQYF | TGTGCCAGCAGCCCGGGGGGGGACGGCTCATACGAGCAGTACTTC
. | TRBJ2-1 | . | TRBV6-5 | CASDNTDEQFF | TGTGCCAGCGATAATACGGATGAGCAGTTCTTC
TRBD2 | TRBJ2-2 | few | TRBV7-9 | CASSLGLAGGPGELFF | TGTGCCAGCAGCCTGGGACTAGCGGGAGGGCCCGGGGAGCTGTTTTTT
. | TRBJ1-2 | few | TRBV30 | CAWKGPGGNYGYTF | TGTGCCTGGAAGGGCCCCGGGGGAAACTATGGCTACACCTTC
TRBD2 | TRBJ2-1 | . | TRBV16 | CASTPPASGGGPGVDEQFF | TGTGCCAGCACCCCCCCCGCTAGCGGGGGTGGGCCGGGCGTCGATGAGCAGTTCTTC
TRBD1 | TRBJ2-2 | . | TRBV18 | CASYSGGASTGELFF | TGTGCCAGCTACTCAGGGGGCGCAAGTACCGGGGAGCTGTTTTTT
. | TRBJ2-5 | . | TRBV11-2 | CASSLLVGAGQETQYF | TGTGCCAGCAGCCTCCTTGTTGGGGCAGGGCAGGAGACCCAGTACTTC
. | TRBJ1-3 | few | TRBV7-2 | CASSLKLRTDSGNTIYF | TGTGCCAGCAGCTTAAAGTTGCGTACCGACTCTGGAAACACCATATATTTT